One and the same sample provided the 15 T cell receptor beta chains below, sequenced in a study of T cells after yellow fever vaccination. From the 5' RACE reads, TCRdb called clonotypes with MiXCR, one entry per CDR3 protein. The sample yields 620,000 or so distinct CDR3 sequences, 9% to 15% seen once. This specimen consisted of PBMCs, obtained on the day of the yellow fever booster vaccination. Receptor source: a man aged 30 to 39 who received the YFV17D yellow fever vaccine.

This chain connects TRBV13 to TRBJ2-5; D unclear. The ends were cut back, 0 bases at V and 5 bases at J, with 13 bases in the middle. CDR1 and CDR2 from the germline V gene are PRHDT and FYEKMQ (reference sequence). The CDR3 runs to 15 residues. CDR3 amino acids: CASSLGGSRMETQYF. The CDR3 region has the DNA TGTGCCAGCAGCTTAGGCGGATCTAGAATGGAGACCCAGTACTTC.

This clonotype was seen more than once but under ten times. The V gene is TRBV6-1, the J gene TRBJ2-1; no clear D. Trimming left V 8 bases short and J 9 bases short, with 26 bases between. The length of the CDR3 is 16 residues. Looked up from germline, CDR1 is MNHNS and CDR2 is SASEGT. In DNA form, the CDR3 reads TGTGCCAGCTCCGCGGCTGGCGGACGAAAAAGCACTGAGCAGTTCTTC. The encoded protein is CASSAAGGRKSTEQFF.

This clonotype was seen once. The chain joins TRBV20-1 to TRBJ1-2; D not certain. This CDR3 spans 11 amino acids. Trimming removed 8 bases at V and 7 bases at J, with 14 bases between. In germline, CDR1 is DFQATT, CDR2 SNEGSKA (reference sequence). Here the CDR3 reads CSTPLGGGYTF. The CDR3 DNA reads TGCAGTACCCCCCTTGGTGGTGGCTACACCTTC.

This chain links TRBV9 with TRBJ2-5; TRBD1 matches 7 bases. The CDR3 runs to 15 residues. Germline assignment: CDR1 SGDLS and CDR2 YYNGEE. V trimming: 0 bases; J trimming: 3 bases; junction bases outside the gene matches: 5. CDR3 sequence reads: CASSVARGQEETQYF. DNA for the CDR3: TGTGCCAGCAGCGTAGCAAGGGGGCAAGAAGAGACCCAGTACTTC. Full variable domain (missing parts from reference TRBV9 and TRBJ2-5): DSGVTQTPKHLITATGQRVTLRCSPRSGDLSVYWYQQSLDQGLQFLIQYYNGEERAKGNILERFSAQQFPDLHSELNLSSLELGDSALYFCASSVARGQEETQYFGPGTRLLVL.

V and J are TRBV12-3 or TRBV12-4 and TRBJ1-1; no reliable D call. The CDR3 is 14 amino acids. Trimming removed 5 bases at V and 6 bases at J, with 16 bases between. The CDR3: CASSSAGGFSEAFF. As DNA, the CDR3 is TGTGCCAGCAGTAGCGCAGGAGGGTTTTCTGAAGCTTTCTTT.

The chain links TRBV6-2 or TRBV6-3 to TRBJ1-2; no firm D call. The CDR3 extends over 13 amino acids. Germline V gene sequence: CDR1 MNHEY, CDR2 SVGEGT. Trimming took off 5 bases at V and 4 bases at J, with 11 bases between the two ends. The CDR3 is CASSLTEIYGYTF. For the CDR3, the DNA is TGTGCCAGCAGTCTTACAGAGATCTATGGCTACACCTTC.

The gene calls are TRBV5-6 and TRBJ2-3; D may be TRBD2 (6 bases). This CDR3 spans 14 amino acids. Trimming pared 5 bases from V and 3 bases from J, leaving 13 bases between. From germline, CDR1 is SGHDT and CDR2 YYEEEE. The CDR3 nucleotides are TGTGCCAGCAGGACTAGTAGGAGAACAGATACGCAGTATTTT. Protein product: CASRTSRRTDTQYF.

This clonotype came up a few times. The chain links TRBV6-1 to TRBJ1-1; D might be TRBD1 (6 bases). V lost 9 bases and J lost 1, with 15 bases in between. Germline values: CDR1 MNHNS, CDR2 SASEGT. The CDR3 totals 14 residues. The CDR3 DNA follows: TGTGCCAGTACCCGGGGGCCGGGGAACACTGAAGCTTTCTTT. As protein: CASTRGPGNTEAFF.

The sample holds a few counts of this clonotype. The chain has TRBV4-3 and TRBJ2-2, with D possibly being TRBD2 (6 bases). Germline V gene sequence: CDR1 LGHNA, CDR2 YSLEER. The CDR3 length is 17 residues. The ends were cut back, 0 bases at V and 6 bases at J, with 17 bases in the middle. Here the CDR3 DNA reads TGCGCCAGCAGCCAAGATCTAATGAGGAGGGGAGCCGGGGAGCTGTTTTTT. It translates to CASSQDLMRRGAGELFF.

This clonotype turned up a few times. The gene calls are TRBV9 and TRBJ2-7, with 8 bases matching TRBD2. This CDR3 contains 15 residues. Germline-derived CDR1 and CDR2 are SGDLS and YYNGEE. With V trimmed by 4 bases and J by 6 bases, 12 bases remained unmatched. CDR3 protein: CASSSSAVGGGEQYF. CDR3 sequence (DNA): TGTGCCAGCAGCAGCTCCGCCGTCGGGGGGGGCGAGCAGTACTTC.

This clonotype occurred a few times. The chain joins TRBV6-2 or TRBV6-3 to TRBJ2-3, with 11 bases identical to TRBD2. The CDR3 length is 15 residues. CDR1 and CDR2 from the germline V gene are MNHEY and SVGEGT. Trimming took 3 bases from V and 6 from J; bases not matched to a gene: 5. CDR3 in amino acids: CASSYTSGSADTQYF. CDR3 nucleotide sequence: TGTGCCAGCAGTTATACTAGCGGGAGCGCTGATACGCAGTATTTT.

The V call is TRBV19, the J call TRBJ1-5; D perhaps matches TRBD1 (5 bases). V gave up 10 bases and J gave up 4 bases, with 14 bases separating them. CDR3 size: 13 residues. Germline V gene lookup returns CDR1 LNHDA and CDR2 SQIVND (reference sequence). Written as DNA, the CDR3 is TGTGCCACTGGGGCAGGTCTTAATCAGCCCCAGCATTTT. This sequence encodes CATGAGLNQPQHF. Variable domain in full (rest from reference TRBV19 and TRBJ1-5): DGGITQSPKYLFRKEGQNVTLSCEQNLNHDAMYWYRQDPGQGLRLIYYSQIVNDFQKGDIAEGYSVSREKKESFPLTVTSAQKNPTAFYLCATGAGLNQPQHFGDGTRLSIL.

In this sample, this clonotype turned up a few times. The V call is TRBV12-3 or TRBV12-4, the J call TRBJ2-5; 7 bases align to TRBD1. The CDR3 has 13 residues. Trimming took 8 bases from V and 5 from J; bases not matched to a gene: 8. The CDR3 is CASLQGIAETQYF. In DNA, the CDR3 is TGTGCCAGCTTACAGGGGATCGCCGAGACCCAGTACTTC.

There are a few counts of this clonotype. This chain uses TRBV5-1 with TRBJ1-1, with 9 bases that match TRBD1. The CDR3 loop spans 14 amino acids. Germline CDR1 is SGHRS and CDR2 is YFSETQ. Unmatched junction bases numbered 6, after V lost 3 bases and J lost 6 bases. CDR3 nucleotide sequence: TGCGCCAGCAGCTCGGTACAGGGGGCGGCTGAAGCTTTCTTT. Translating gives CASSSVQGAAEAFF.

This chain joins TRBV4-3 and TRBJ2-3; 8 bases map to TRBD2. This CDR3 comprises 16 residues. CDR1 LGHNA and CDR2 YSLEER come from the germline V gene. Trimming took 0 bases from V and 1 from J; bases not matched to a gene: 3. The CDR3 region is CASSQDQLAGTDTQYF. The DNA for the CDR3 is TGCGCCAGCAGCCAAGATCAACTAGCGGGCACAGATACGCAGTATTTT.